This T cell receptor (beta chain) was documented in a study of T cells in Graves' hyperthyroidism and ophthalmopathy. Study findings and constraints: Stable hyperthyroidism was separated from ophthalmopathy by a model based on 13 V-J features.

Researchers took RNA transcripts and amplified the TCR beta CDR3 regions from them. HTBI primers were the set used in a first-round RT-PCR of the TCR CDR3. TCRdb used MiXCR to reprocess the multiplex PCR reads, holding one entry per CDR3 protein. Among 250,000 to 350,000 distinct CDR3 sequences listed, about 18% were seen once. This clonotype was seen repeatedly, ten times or more. Antigen: not known. Clinical Activity Scores of at least 3, NOSPECS grades of at least 4 and durations under 3 months characterized ophthalmopathy patients. Investigators excluded patients with uncontrolled infection, other autoimmune disease, pregnancy or lactation. The receptor comes from a woman aged 55 to 70 with Graves' ophthalmopathy. The sample was blood.

The CDR3 loop is CATTGERTDTQYF. CDR3 DNA: TGTGCCACCACGGGGGAGCGCACAGATACGCAGTATTTT. The genes are TRBV3-1 and TRBJ2-3, with D possibly matching TRBD2 (6 bases). This CDR3 contains 13 residues. The germline V and J ends were trimmed by 10 bases and 1 base, with 12 bases remaining between them. Looked up from germline, CDR1 is LGHDT and CDR2 is YNNKEL (reference sequence).